This note documents a single T cell receptor (beta chain) sequence. Its antigen remains unidentified. Germline V gene lookup returns CDR1 KGHSH and CDR2 LQKENI. CDR3 length: 13 amino acids. V was cut by 8 bases and J by 0 bases, with 9 bases left in between. At the deep level, the assay was run. Investigators spread the genomic DNA of each subset evenly over several immunoSEQ plates. TCRdb's table, derived via immunoSEQ multiplex PCR, lists solely in-frame clones and lacks some. The sample shows about 1.1 million clones, roughly 74% of them seen only once. This sample stems from a study of shared clonotypes between healthy human individuals. Study results and caveats: Rarefaction showed that sequencing of sorted subsets was incomplete (despite large depth). Represented genetic and exposure-history diversity was restricted by having few donors.

What was sequenced was memory CD4+ T cells from PBMCs. The subset was: CD45RA-negative fraction. The TCR originated in a young man in good health. Some clones in this sample may be carry-over from other donors' samples. The V and J genes are TRBV18 and TRBJ2-3, with D hard to call. The DNA of the CDR3 is TGTGCCAGCCTTCGCGTGAGCACAGATACGCAGTATTTT. Residues: CASLRVSTDTQYF.